This T cell receptor beta chain is drawn from a study of T-cell reconstitution after alpha-beta-depleted transplantation in children. The table lists this clonotype with a few counts. The antigen is undetermined. This CDR3 spans 15 amino acids. V dropped 3 bases and J dropped 5 bases, with 16 bases sitting between them. Germline lookup yields CDR1 LNHNV and CDR2 YYDKDF (reference sequence). Points from the study as a whole: In some patients, recipient T cells and intrathymic progenitors surviving conditioning explained high day-60 diversity.

Unique molecular identifiers were used to barcode this TCRbeta library. TCRdb analysed the PCR reads with MiXCR anew, one entry per CDR3 protein. The table has about 250,000 distinct CDR3 sequences, approximately 24% seen once. The sample consisted of PBMCs, mostly from graft donor cells, taken 360 days after TCRalphabeta/CD19-depleted stem cell transplant. The sequence was collected from a female patient aged 2-10 years who had a stem cell transplant for congenital amegakaryocytic thrombocytopenia, so the T cells may come from the graft donor. The chain links TRBV15 to TRBJ2-5; maybe TRBD1 (7 bases). In DNA form, the CDR3 reads TGTGCCACCAGCAGGGACAGGATTGGAGGGGAGACCCAGTACTTC. As protein: CATSRDRIGGETQYF.